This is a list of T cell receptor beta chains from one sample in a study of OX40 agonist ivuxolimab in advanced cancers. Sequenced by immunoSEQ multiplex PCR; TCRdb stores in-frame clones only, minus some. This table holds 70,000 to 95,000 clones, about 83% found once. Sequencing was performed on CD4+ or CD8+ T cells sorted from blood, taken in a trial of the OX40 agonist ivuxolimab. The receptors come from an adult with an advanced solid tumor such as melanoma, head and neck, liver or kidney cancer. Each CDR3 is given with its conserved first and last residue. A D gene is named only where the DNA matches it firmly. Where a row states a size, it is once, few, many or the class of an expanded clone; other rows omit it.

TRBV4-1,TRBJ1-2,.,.,TGCGCCAGCAGCCTCGGACAGAGGGGTAACTATGGCTACACCTTC,CASSLGQRGNYGYTF
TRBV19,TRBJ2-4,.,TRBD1,TGTGCCAGTAGTCTGACAGGGAGCCCAATTCAGTACTTC,CASSLTGSPIQYF
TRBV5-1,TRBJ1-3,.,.,TGCGCCAGCAGCACCTCGGGTAGCTCTGGAAACACCATATATTTT,CASSTSGSSGNTIYF
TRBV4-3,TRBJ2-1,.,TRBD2,TGCGCCAGCAGCCAACGAGCGGGAGGGTCCTACAATGAGCAGTTCTTC,CASSQRAGGSYNEQFF
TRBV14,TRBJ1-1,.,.,TGTGCCAGCAGCCTAGCCAGGCTCACTGAAGCTTTCTTT,CASSLARLTEAFF
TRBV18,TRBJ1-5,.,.,TGTGCCAGCTCACCATTTGGAGGCAATCAGCCCCAGCATTTT,CASSPFGGNQPQHF
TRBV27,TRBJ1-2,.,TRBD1,TGTGCCAGCAGTTTAACAGGGGGAGGCTATGGCTACACCTTC,CASSLTGGGYGYTF
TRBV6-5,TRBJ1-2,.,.,TGTGCCAGCAGCCCAGGGAGTACTAACTATGGCTACACCTTC,CASSPGSTNYGYTF
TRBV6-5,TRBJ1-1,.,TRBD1,TGTGCCAGCAGTTTCGGGACAGGGGGAGCTGAAGCTTTCTTT,CASSFGTGGAEAFF
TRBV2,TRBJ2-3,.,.,TGTGCCAGTAACCCCGACAGGACCGGGGCAGATACGCAGTATTTT,CASNPDRTGADTQYF
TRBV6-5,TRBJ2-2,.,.,TGTGCCAGCAGTCCAACTAGCCCCGGGGAGCTGTTTTTT,CASSPTSPGELFF
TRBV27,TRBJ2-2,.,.,TGTGCCAGCAGTTTACCCGGGACACTCGGGGAGCTGTTTTTT,CASSLPGTLGELFF
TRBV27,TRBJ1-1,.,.,TGTGCCGCTGGGGGAGGGGTCACTGAAGCTTTCTTT,CAAGGGVTEAFF
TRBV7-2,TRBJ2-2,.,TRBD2,TGTGCCAGCAGCTCCGGACTAGCGTTTACCGGGGAGCTGTTTTTT,CASSSGLAFTGELFF
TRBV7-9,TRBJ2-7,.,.,TGTGCCAGCAGCTTAGTGGCCTACGAGCAGTACTTC,CASSLVAYEQYF
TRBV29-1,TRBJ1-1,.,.,TGCAGCGGGAGTACTTCGGGGATTGCTTTCTTT,CSGSTSGIAFF
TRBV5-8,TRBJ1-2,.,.,TGTGCCAGCAGCCGACGCGGGACATCGCCCTTAACCTTC,CASSRRGTSPLTF
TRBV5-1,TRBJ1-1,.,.,TGCGCCAGCAGCCCCACCGGGGCGCAAACTTTCTTT,CASSPTGAQTFF
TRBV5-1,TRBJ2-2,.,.,TGCGCCAGCAGCACAGGACGGAAGAACACCGGGGAGCTGTTTTTT,CASSTGRKNTGELFF
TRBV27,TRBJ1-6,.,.,TGTGCCAGCAGTTACGAAGTCGGTTCACCCCTCCACTTT,CASSYEVGSPLHF
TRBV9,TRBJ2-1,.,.,TGTGCCAGCAGCCCATTATCGTACAATGAGCAGTTCTTC,CASSPLSYNEQFF
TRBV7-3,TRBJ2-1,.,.,TGTGCCAGCAGCTTAAACCCAAGCTCCTACAATGAGCAGTTCTTC,CASSLNPSSYNEQFF
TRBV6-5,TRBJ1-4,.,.,TGTGCCAGCAGAGAGTGGAAATCCCATGAAAAACTGTTTTTT,CASREWKSHEKLFF
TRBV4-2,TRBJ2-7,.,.,TGTGCCAGCAGCTACAGCGGGCGTTCCTACGAGCAGTACTTC,CASSYSGRSYEQYF
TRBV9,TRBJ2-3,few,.,TGTGCCAGCAGCGTAGGGGGGCCCGTAGATACGCAGTATTTT,CASSVGGPVDTQYF
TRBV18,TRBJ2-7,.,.,TGTGCCAGCTCACCCGACTACTACGAGCAGTACTTC,CASSPDYYEQYF
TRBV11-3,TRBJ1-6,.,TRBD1,TGTGCCAGCAGCTTAGATCAGGGGGGGAGCTCCTATAATTCACCCCTCCACTTT,CASSLDQGGSSYNSPLHF
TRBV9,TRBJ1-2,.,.,TGTGCCAGCAGCGCCAGTTTTAGGGGGGACTATGGCTACACCTTC,CASSASFRGDYGYTF
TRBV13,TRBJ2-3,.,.,TGTGCCAGCAGCTCTCGGGGGTTCGGCACAGATACGCAGTATTTT,CASSSRGFGTDTQYF
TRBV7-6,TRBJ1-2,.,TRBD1,TGTGCCAGCAGCCCCTCCGCCGGGACAGGGGGATATGGCTACACCTTC,CASSPSAGTGGYGYTF
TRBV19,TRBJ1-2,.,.,TGTGCCAGTAGCCAGAGAAACTATGGCTACACCTTC,CASSQRNYGYTF
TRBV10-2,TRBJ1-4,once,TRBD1,TGCGCCAGCAGTACACTAGGACAGGGGAGAGGGGGAAAACTGTTTTTT,CASSTLGQGRGGKLFF
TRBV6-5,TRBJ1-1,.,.,TGTGCCAGCAGTTACGCAGTGAACACTGAAGCTTTCTTT,CASSYAVNTEAFF
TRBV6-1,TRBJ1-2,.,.,TGTGCCAGCAGTGAGGCGGGCTATCCCTATGGCTACACCTTC,CASSEAGYPYGYTF
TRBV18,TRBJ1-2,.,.,TGTGCCAGCTCACCACCGCACGGAACCTTCTATGGCTACACCTTC,CASSPPHGTFYGYTF
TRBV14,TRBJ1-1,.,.,TGTGCCAGCAGCCCTTTCATGAACACTGAAGCTTTCTTT,CASSPFMNTEAFF
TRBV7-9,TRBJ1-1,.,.,TGTGCCAGCAGCTTCCAGGGCTGGAACACTGAAGCTTTCTTT,CASSFQGWNTEAFF
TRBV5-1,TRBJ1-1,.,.,TGCGCCAGCAGCTTGGGAGGCAGGGACACTGAAGCTTTCTTT,CASSLGGRDTEAFF
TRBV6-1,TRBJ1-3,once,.,TGTGCCATCAGGGTCAGGGACTCTGGAAACACCATATATTTT,CAIRVRDSGNTIYF
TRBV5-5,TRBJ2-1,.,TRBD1,TGTGCCAGCAGCCTTCGAACCGGGACAGAGGTATATGAGCAGTTCTTC,CASSLRTGTEVYEQFF
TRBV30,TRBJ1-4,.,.,TGTGCCTGGAGGGGTATAGTTGCAACTAATGAAAAACTGTTTTTT,CAWRGIVATNEKLFF
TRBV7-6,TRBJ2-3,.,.,TGTGCCAGCAGCGCTCGAGCGGGCTACACAGATACGCAGTATTTT,CASSARAGYTDTQYF
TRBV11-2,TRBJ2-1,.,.,TGTGCCAGCAGCACGACGGGGCAGGTAGCAGGTGAGCAGTTCTTC,CASSTTGQVAGEQFF
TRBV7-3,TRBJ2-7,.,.,TGTGCCAGCAGCTTAGGTGGTAGCGGCTACGAGCAGTACTTC,CASSLGGSGYEQYF
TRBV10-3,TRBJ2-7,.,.,TGTGCCATCAGTTCTCCGGGACAACCTTACGAGCAGTACTTC,CAISSPGQPYEQYF
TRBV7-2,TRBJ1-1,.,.,TGTGCCAGCTCCCCCTGGGGGGCGTTTACTGAAGCTTTCTTT,CASSPWGAFTEAFF
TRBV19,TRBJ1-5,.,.,TGTGCCAGTAGTGCCCTCGTAAGTCATAGCAATCAGCCCCAGCATTTT,CASSALVSHSNQPQHF
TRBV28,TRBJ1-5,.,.,TGTGCCAGCAGTTTATCACCCCTGAACCGCGCGGGTCAGCCCCAGCATTTT,CASSLSPLNRAGQPQHF
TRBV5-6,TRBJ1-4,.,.,TGTGCCAGCAGCACTTACCGGGACTCGGCGTTGGGTACTAATGAAAAACTGTTTTTT,CASSTYRDSALGTNEKLFF
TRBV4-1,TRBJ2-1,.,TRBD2,TGCGCCAGCAGGGATTTGGGGGGGAGCGGGAGGCCAAATGAGCAGTTCTTC,CASRDLGGSGRPNEQFF
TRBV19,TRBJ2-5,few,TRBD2,TGTGCCAGTAGGCCGACTAGCGTAGAGACCCAGTACTTC,CASRPTSVETQYF
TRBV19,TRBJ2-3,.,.,TGTGCCAGTAGTATAGCCCGGGGAGATACGCAGTATTTT,CASSIARGDTQYF
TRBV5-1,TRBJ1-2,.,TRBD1,TGCGCCAGCGCGGACAGGGCCTATGGCTACACCTTC,CASADRAYGYTF
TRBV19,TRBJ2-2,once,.,TGTGCCAGCATAGCCCGATCGAACACCGGGGAGCTGTTTTTT,CASIARSNTGELFF
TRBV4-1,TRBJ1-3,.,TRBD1,TGCGCCAGCAGCCAAGGCCGGACAGGGGGAAGGAACACCATATATTTT,CASSQGRTGGRNTIYF
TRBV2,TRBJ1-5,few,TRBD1,TGTGCCAGCAGGATCAGGGGGCTCGGGGCCCAGCATTTT,CASRIRGLGAQHF
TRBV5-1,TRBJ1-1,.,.,TGCGCCAGCAGTTGGGGCAGGGACATGAACACTGAAGCTTTCTTT,CASSWGRDMNTEAFF
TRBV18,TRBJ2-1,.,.,TGTGCCAGCTCACCAGTAGCGCCCAGCTCCTACAATGAGCAGTTCTTC,CASSPVAPSSYNEQFF
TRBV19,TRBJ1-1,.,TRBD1,TGTGCCAGTAGTATCAGAGGACAGGGTAAGACTGAAGCTTTCTTT,CASSIRGQGKTEAFF
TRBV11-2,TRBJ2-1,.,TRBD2,TGTGCCAGCAGCTTAGGATTCGGACTAGCGGCCAACAATGAGCAGTTCTTC,CASSLGFGLAANNEQFF